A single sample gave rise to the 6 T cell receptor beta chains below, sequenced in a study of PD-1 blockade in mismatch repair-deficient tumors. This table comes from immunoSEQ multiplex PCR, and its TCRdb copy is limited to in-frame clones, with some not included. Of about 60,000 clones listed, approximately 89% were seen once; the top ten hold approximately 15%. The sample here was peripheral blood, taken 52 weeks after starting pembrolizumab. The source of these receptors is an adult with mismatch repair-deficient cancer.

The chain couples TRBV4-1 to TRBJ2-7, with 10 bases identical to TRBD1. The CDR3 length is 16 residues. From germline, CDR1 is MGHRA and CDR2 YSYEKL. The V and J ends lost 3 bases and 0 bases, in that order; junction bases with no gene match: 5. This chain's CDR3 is CASSHPRDRGSYEQYF. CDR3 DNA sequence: TGCGCCAGCAGCCATCCCCGGGACAGGGGCTCCTACGAGCAGTACTTC.

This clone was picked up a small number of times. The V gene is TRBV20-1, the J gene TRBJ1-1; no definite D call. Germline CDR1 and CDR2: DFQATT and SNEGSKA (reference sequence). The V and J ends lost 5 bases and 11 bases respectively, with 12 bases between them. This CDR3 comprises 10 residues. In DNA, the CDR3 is TGCAGTGCTGCCGGGTTTGTTGCTTTCTTT. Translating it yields CSAAGFVAFF.

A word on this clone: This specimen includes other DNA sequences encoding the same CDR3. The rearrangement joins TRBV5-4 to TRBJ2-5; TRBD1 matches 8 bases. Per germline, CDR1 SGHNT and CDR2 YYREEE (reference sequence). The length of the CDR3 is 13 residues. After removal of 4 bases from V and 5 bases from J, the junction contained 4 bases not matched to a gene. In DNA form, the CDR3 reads TGTGCCAGCAGCACCAGGGGGCTGGAGACCCAGTACTTC. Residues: CASSTRGLETQYF.

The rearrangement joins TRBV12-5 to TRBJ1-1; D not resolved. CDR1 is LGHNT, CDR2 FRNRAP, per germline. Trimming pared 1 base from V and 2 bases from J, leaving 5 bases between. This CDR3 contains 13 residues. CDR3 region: CASGLALNTEAFF. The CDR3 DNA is TGTGCTAGTGGTTTGGCGTTAAACACTGAAGCTTTCTTT. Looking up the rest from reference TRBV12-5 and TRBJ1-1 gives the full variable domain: DARVTQTPRHKVTEMGQEVTMRCQPILGHNTVFWYRQTMMQGLELLAYFRNRAPLDDSGMPKDRFSAEMPDATLATLKIQPSEPRDSAVYFCASGLALNTEAFFGQGTRLTVV.

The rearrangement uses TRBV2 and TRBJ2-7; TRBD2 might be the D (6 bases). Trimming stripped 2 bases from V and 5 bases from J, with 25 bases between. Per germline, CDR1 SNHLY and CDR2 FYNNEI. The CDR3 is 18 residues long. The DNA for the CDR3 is TGTGCCAGCAGTGAAATGGGCGGGGACGCCTCACCCTCGGACGAGCAGTACTTC. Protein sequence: CASSEMGGDASPSDEQYF.

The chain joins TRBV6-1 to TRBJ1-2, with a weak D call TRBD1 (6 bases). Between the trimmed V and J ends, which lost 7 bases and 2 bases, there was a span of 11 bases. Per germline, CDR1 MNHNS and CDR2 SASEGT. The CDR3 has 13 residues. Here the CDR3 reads CASKLQGNYGYTF. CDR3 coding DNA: TGTGCCAGCAAACTACAGGGCAACTATGGCTACACCTTC.